Detailed here is one T cell receptor beta chain. This specimen belongs to a study of monozygotic twins with inflammatory bowel disease. This CDR3 contains 16 residues. The authors used 3,000 to 3,500 ng of total RNA per TCR library. During cDNA synthesis, UMIs that each contained a 6-nucleotide sample barcode were added by means of template switching. Reanalyzing the 5' RACE reads, TCRdb keeps one entry per CDR3 protein, without DNA. The ten most abundant clones cover around 1.5% of a sample with 200,000 to 250,000 distinct CDR3 sequences. Per donor there was one draw, yielding a blood sample of approximately 2.5 ml. Whole blood supplied total RNA, and T cells were not sorted.

Sample: blood. The receptor was isolated from a human donor with ulcerative colitis or Crohn's disease, or a healthy co-twin of an affected twin (not recorded which). The gene calls are TRBV12-3 or TRBV12-4 and TRBJ1-1; the TCRdb call, TRBD1, lacks DNA for checking. CDR3 amino acids: CASRPGQGTTGTEAFF.